Shown below are 24 T cell receptor beta chains from a single sample sequenced in a study. TCRdb analysed the RT-PCR reads with MiXCR anew, one entry per CDR3 protein. The sample holds approximately 720,000 distinct CDR3 sequences, about 14% seen once. The sequencing sample was made of memory CD4+ T cells from blood. These receptors all stem from a female donor in good health, serving as a healthy control.

This sequence joins TRBV5-1 and TRBJ2-5; either TRBD1 or TRBD2 may supply D (5 bases each). Between the trimmed V and J ends, which lost 1 base and 4 bases, there was a span of 14 bases. Per germline, CDR1 SGHRS and CDR2 YFSETQ. The CDR3 spans 15 residues. The CDR3 bases are TGCGCCAGCAGCTTGTTAGGGACGGTGGGAGAGACCCAGTACTTC. Encoded protein: CASSLLGTVGETQYF.

The J gene is TRBJ2-7, the V gene TRBV7-9, with D uncertain. Germline V lookup: CDR1 SEHNR, CDR2 FQNEAQ (reference sequence). This CDR3 has 14 residues. With 1 base removed from V and 2 bases from J, the gap between germline ends came to 9 bases. The CDR3 here is CASSLEVRTYEQYF. The CDR3 DNA follows: TGTGCCAGCAGCTTAGAGGTCAGAACCTACGAGCAGTACTTC.

This clonotype was picked up a small number of times. V and J are TRBV20-1 and TRBJ2-2, with TRBD1 matching over 9 bases. V was pared by 5 bases and J by 0 bases, with 13 bases of the junction left unmatched. CDR1 is DFQATT, CDR2 SNEGSKA, per germline (reference sequence). CDR3 size: 18 residues. In nucleotides, the CDR3 is TGCAGTGCTCGCCCGACCTTCGGGACAGGGACGAACACCGGGGAGCTGTTTTTT. Protein sequence: CSARPTFGTGTNTGELFF.

This chain links TRBV7-9 with TRBJ1-1; TRBD1 matches 8 bases. Trimming cost V 5 bases and J 1 base; bases outside gene matches: 6. Germline loops: CDR1 SEHNR, CDR2 FQNEAQ (reference sequence). This CDR3 comprises 15 residues. CDR3 nucleotide sequence: TGTGCCAGCAGCAAGATCAGGGGGCAGAACACTGAAGCTTTCTTT. Its translation: CASSKIRGQNTEAFF.

This clonotype came up many times. The chain carries TRBV20-1 and TRBJ1-2; unclear D gene. Deletions cut 0 bases from V and 8 bases from J, with 16 bases between. The CDR3 contains 14 residues. The germline CDR1 and CDR2 sequences are DFQATT and SNEGSKA (reference sequence). This chain's CDR3 is CSAREPGPVGGYTF. CDR3 in DNA: TGCAGTGCTAGAGAGCCGGGTCCAGTCGGAGGCTACACCTTC.

This clonotype was seen at least ten times. The chain carries TRBV4-3 and TRBJ2-1; 7 bases map to TRBD2. Trimming at V came to 0 bases and at J to 6 bases, leaving 5 bases not matched to a gene. The length of the CDR3 is 15 residues. Germline CDR1 LGHNA, CDR2 YSLEER. The CDR3 DNA reads TGCGCCAGCAGCCAAGATGGCGGGGGTCCCAATGAGCAGTTCTTC. The encoded protein is CASSQDGGGPNEQFF.

This clonotype was counted ten times or more. The chain links TRBV7-2 to TRBJ2-5; 10 positions agree with TRBD1. The V gene's germline CDR1 is SGHTA and CDR2 FQGNSA. Germline trimming cut 6 bases from V and 5 bases from J; bases unmatched to any gene: 6. The CDR3 loop spans 14 amino acids. The chain's CDR3 is CASSLDRGRETQYF. DNA for the CDR3: TGTGCCAGCAGTCTCGACAGGGGGCGGGAGACCCAGTACTTC.

This rearrangement joins TRBV12-3 or TRBV12-4 to TRBJ2-7; 13 bases map to TRBD2. V gave up 6 bases and J gave up 4 bases; unmatched junction bases: 12. The CDR3 contains 17 residues. In DNA, the CDR3 is TGTGCCAGCAGGCCAACTAGCGGGGGGGCCCGGGTATACGAGCAGTACTTC. Its protein is CASRPTSGGARVYEQYF.

This clonotype was observed a few times. The chain uses TRBV15 and TRBJ1-1, with D unresolved. CDR3 size: 14 residues. Trimming took 3 bases from V and 1 from J, leaving 9 bases between them. Per germline, CDR1 LNHNV and CDR2 YYDKDF (reference sequence). Written as DNA, the CDR3 is TGTGCCACCAGCAGGTTTGGGCAGAACACTGAAGCTTTCTTT. This sequence encodes CATSRFGQNTEAFF.

J is TRBJ2-2 and V is TRBV30; 9 nucleotides line up with TRBD2. Unmatched junction bases numbered 14, after V lost 2 bases and J lost 4 bases. There are 18 residues in the CDR3. CDR1 and CDR2 from the germline V gene are GTSNPN and SVGIG (reference sequence). The CDR3 DNA is TGTGCCTGGAGTAAAAGCGGGACTAGCCTCGATGGCACCGGGGAGCTGTTTTTT. Its translation: CAWSKSGTSLDGTGELFF.

The chain recombines TRBV4-1 with TRBJ2-7; 8 nucleotides line up with TRBD1. This CDR3 contains 18 residues. Germline trimming cut 1 base from V and 2 bases from J; bases unmatched to any gene: 13. Germline CDR1 and CDR2: MGHRA and YSYEKL. The CDR3 reads CASSQAPLGGQAPYEQYF. For the CDR3, the DNA is TGCGCCAGCAGCCAAGCGCCTCTAGGGGGACAGGCCCCCTACGAGCAGTACTTC.

This clonotype showed up many times. The chain employs TRBV12-3 or TRBV12-4 and TRBJ2-3; 7 nucleotides match TRBD2. V lost 3 bases to trimming and J lost 3 bases; unmatched junction nucleotides: 6. There are 15 residues in the CDR3. The CDR3 protein is CASSFGGGRTDTQYF. The CDR3 DNA sequence: TGTGCCAGCAGTTTTGGGGGGGGTCGGACAGATACGCAGTATTTT.

This clonotype was seen a few times. The chain uses TRBV11-2 and TRBJ2-1, with unresolved D. CDR1 is SGHAT, CDR2 FQNNGV, per germline. The CDR3 contains 13 residues. V was shortened by 1 base and J by 10 bases, with 11 bases between the two germline ends. The CDR3 sequence is CASSLGLMGEQFF. For the CDR3, the DNA is TGTGCCAGCAGCTTAGGTTTGATGGGGGAGCAGTTCTTC. The complete variable domain, with remaining parts taken from reference TRBV11-2 and TRBJ2-1, reads EAGVAQSPRYKIIEKRQSVAFWCNPISGHATLYWYQQILGQGPKLLIQFQNNGVVDDSQLPKDRFSAERLKGVDSTLKIQPAKLEDSAVYLCASSLGLMGEQFFGPGTRLTVL.

This chain connects TRBV5-1 to TRBJ2-7, with D possibly being TRBD1 or TRBD2 (7 bases each). CDR1 is SGHRS, CDR2 YFSETQ, per germline. V was clipped by 4 bases and J by 2 bases, with 16 bases between them. The CDR3 has 15 amino acids. The CDR3 region is CASSLRGGATYEQYF. Written as DNA, the CDR3 is TGCGCCAGCAGCCTCAGGGGGGGCGCTACCTACGAGCAGTACTTC.

This clonotype appeared a few times. The genes are TRBV5-4 and TRBJ2-1, with 7 bases fitting TRBD2. Germline CDR1 and CDR2: SGHNT and YYREEE (reference sequence). The CDR3 loop spans 14 amino acids. V trimming: 0 bases; J trimming: 8 bases; junction bases outside the gene matches: 5. The CDR3 nucleotides read TGTGCCAGCAGCTTGGCAGCGGGAAGGTATGAGCAGTTCTTC. Its translation is CASSLAAGRYEQFF.

In its sample, this clonotype was seen a few times. The rearrangement links TRBV20-1 to TRBJ2-1; D is undetermined. V shed 6 bases and J shed 6 bases, with 9 bases lying between them. CDR1 is DFQATT, CDR2 SNEGSKA, per germline (reference sequence). The CDR3 contains 11 residues. The CDR3 loop reads CSAPTFNEQFF. The CDR3 DNA follows: TGCAGTGCCCCGACCTTCAATGAGCAGTTCTTC.

At least ten counts were recorded for this clonotype. The genes are TRBV5-1 and TRBJ2-1; TRBD2 might be the D (5 bases). V was clipped by 0 bases and J by 3 bases, with 7 bases between them. This CDR3 is 14 amino acids long. Germline V gives CDR1 SGHRS, CDR2 YFSETQ. For the CDR3, the DNA is TGCGCCAGCAGCTTGGACGGGAACTACAATGAGCAGTTCTTC. The encoded protein is CASSLDGNYNEQFF. Complete variable domain (other parts from reference TRBV5-1 and TRBJ2-1): KAGVTQTPRYLIKTRGQQVTLSCSPISGHRSVSWYQQTPGQGLQFLFEYFSETQRNKGNFPGRFSGRQFSNSRSEMNVSTLELGDSALYLCASSLDGNYNEQFFGPGTRLTVL.

This clonotype was counted ten times or more. The chain joins TRBV20-1 to TRBJ2-3; D assignment may be TRBD1 or TRBD2 (6 bases each). The V end lost 5 bases, the J end lost 3 bases, and 24 bases lay between the germline ends. This CDR3 has 17 residues. CDR1 is DFQATT and CDR2 is SNEGSKA in the germline V gene (reference sequence). Here the CDR3 reads CSAGGGGAGRGTDTQYF. CDR3 nucleotide sequence: TGCAGTGCTGGAGGGGGTGGTGCGGGGCGCGGGACAGATACGCAGTATTTT.

This clonotype was observed at least ten times. The gene calls are TRBV18 and TRBJ2-7; 7 nucleotides agree with TRBD1. Trimming at V came to 8 bases and at J to 3 bases, leaving 10 bases not matched to a gene. The CDR3 extends over 14 amino acids. Germline CDR1 and CDR2: KGHSH and LQKENI. CDR3 loop: CASTTGTVYYEQYF. The CDR3 bases are TGTGCCAGCACGACAGGGACGGTATACTACGAGCAGTACTTC.

The chain combines TRBV7-6 with TRBJ2-7; TRBD1 aligns across 8 bases. V lost 5 bases to trimming and J lost 7 bases; unmatched junction nucleotides: 7. The CDR3 loop spans 13 amino acids. Germline CDR1 and CDR2: SGHVS and FNYEAQ. CDR3 region: CASSPQTGGEQYF. CDR3 bases: TGTGCCAGCAGCCCCCAAACAGGGGGAGAGCAGTACTTC.

This clonotype was seen a handful of times. The V and J genes are TRBV7-2 and TRBJ2-5; a possible D gene is TRBD1 (5 bases). The V gene's germline CDR1 is SGHTA and CDR2 FQGNSA. The CDR3 is made up of 15 amino acids. Trimming left V 5 bases short and J 1 base short, with 14 bases between. The CDR3 loop reads CASSPEWTRQETQYF. CDR3 bases: TGTGCCAGCAGCCCCGAATGGACACGCCAAGAGACCCAGTACTTC.

This clonotype was seen many times. The rearrangement joins TRBV10-3 to TRBJ2-1, with TRBD1 matching 12 bases. The germline gives CDR1 ENHRY, CDR2 SYGVKD. The CDR3 loop spans 14 amino acids. With V trimmed by 6 bases and J by 8 bases, 5 bases remained unmatched. CDR3 in DNA: TGTGCCATCAGGACAGGGACAGGGGGCGATGAGCAGTTCTTC. The encoded protein is CAIRTGTGGDEQFF.

This rearrangement joins TRBV29-1 to TRBJ2-3, with D maybe TRBD1 (6 bases). The CDR3 is made up of 13 amino acids. Trimming removed 6 bases at V and 5 bases at J, with 15 bases between. The germline gives CDR1 SQVTM, CDR2 ANQGSEA. CDR3 protein: CSVPIWGQDTQYF. DNA for the CDR3: TGCAGCGTACCCATTTGGGGGCAAGATACGCAGTATTTT.

The rearrangement joins TRBV7-9 to TRBJ1-5, with 9 bases aligning to TRBD1. CDR1 and CDR2 (germline): SEHNR, FQNEAQ (reference sequence). The CDR3 runs 17 residues. Germline trimming cut 1 base from V and 7 bases from J; bases unmatched to any gene: 11. CDR3 residues: CASSLGSGTGSLQPQHF. The CDR3 DNA is TGTGCCAGCAGCTTAGGCTCCGGGACAGGGTCTTTACAGCCCCAGCATTTT. The full variable domain, its missing parts supplied by reference TRBV7-9 and TRBJ1-5, is DTGVSQNPRHKITKRGQNVTFRCDPISEHNRLYWYRQTLGQGPEFLTYFQNEAQLEKSRLLSDRFSAERPKGSFSTLEIQRTEQGDSAMYLCASSLGSGTGSLQPQHFGDGTRLSIL.